The 8 T cell receptor beta chains below come from one sample, sequenced in a study of T cell responses to AZD1222 COVID-19 vaccine. The protocol was immunoSEQ multiplex PCR, while the TCRdb copy is restricted to in-frame clones and leaves out a portion. The sample records about 140,000 clones, 91% being singletons. Source: peripheral blood, taken 28 days after the second dose of the MenACWY control vaccine. All receptors come from an adult who received the MenACWY meningococcal vaccine as a control.

The rearrangement uses TRBV6-4 and TRBJ1-2; 9 nucleotides line up with TRBD1. The ends lost 0 bases at V and 7 bases at J; junction bases unmatched: 3. In germline, CDR1 is MRHNA, CDR2 SNTAGT. The length of the CDR3 is 14 residues. CDR3 in DNA: TGTGCCAGCAGTGACTCACAGGGGGCAAGTGGCTACACCTTC. Translating gives CASSDSQGASGYTF.

The chain carries TRBV9 and TRBJ1-2, with 10 bases fitting TRBD1. V was clipped by 4 bases and J by 5 bases; unmatched bases: 5. Germline V gives CDR1 SGDLS, CDR2 YYNGEE. The CDR3 consists of 14 residues. Written as DNA, the CDR3 is TGTGCCAGCAGCCCAAGGGGACAGGGGTATGGCTACACCTTC. It codes for CASSPRGQGYGYTF. The whole variable domain, filled in from reference TRBV9 and TRBJ1-2, reads DSGVTQTPKHLITATGQRVTLRCSPRSGDLSVYWYQQSLDQGLQFLIQYYNGEERAKGNILERFSAQQFPDLHSELNLSSLELGDSALYFCASSPRGQGYGYTFGSGTRLTVV.

This rearrangement joins TRBV5-6 to TRBJ1-5, with D tentatively TRBD1 (6 bases). CDR1 and CDR2 (germline): SGHDT, YYEEEE. This CDR3 is 15 amino acids long. Trimming shortened V by 0 bases and J by 0 bases, and 7 bases separated the two germline ends. CDR3 residues: CASSLGTASNQPQHF. CDR3 in DNA: TGTGCCAGCAGCTTGGGGACAGCTAGCAATCAGCCCCAGCATTTT.

V gene TRBV28 combines with J gene TRBJ1-1, with D possibly matching TRBD1 (6 bases). This CDR3 has 15 amino acids. The germline V gene has CDR1 MDHEN and CDR2 SYDVKM. The V end was cut by 3 bases, the J end by 4 bases, with 15 bases between. The DNA for the CDR3 is TGTGCCAGCAGTTTTCGGGGGGCATTAGGCACTGAAGCTTTCTTT. It yields the protein CASSFRGALGTEAFF.

CDR3 sequence: CASSLAPRLTGSSYEQYF. The CDR3 nucleotides are TGTGCCAGCAGTTTAGCCCCCCGGTTGACGGGAAGCTCCTACGAGCAGTACTTC. This chain links TRBV27 with TRBJ2-7; D possibly corresponds to TRBD2 (5 bases). V dropped 2 bases and J dropped 0 bases, with 20 bases sitting between them. This CDR3 is built from 18 residues. Germline V gene lookup returns CDR1 MNHEY and CDR2 SMNVEV (reference sequence).

This chain joins TRBV18 and TRBJ2-5, with 7 bases identical to TRBD2. Germline trimming cut 2 bases from V and 5 bases from J; bases unmatched to any gene: 5. Per germline, CDR1 KGHSH and CDR2 LQKENI. CDR3 length: 14 residues. The CDR3 nucleotides are TGTGCCAGCTCACCAGGGGAGGGTCGGGAGACCCAGTACTTC. Amino acids: CASSPGEGRETQYF.

V is TRBV6-2 or TRBV6-3 and J is TRBJ1-1, with D unclear. The germline V gene has CDR1 MNHEY and CDR2 SVGEGT. V lost 6 bases, J lost 7 bases, and 6 bases lay in between. This CDR3 has 10 amino acids. The CDR3 spells CASSDNEAFF. In DNA, the CDR3 is TGTGCCAGCAGCGACAATGAAGCTTTCTTT.

This chain connects TRBV5-5 to TRBJ1-5; D unclear. CDR3 length: 13 amino acids. V lost 2 bases to trimming and J lost 5 bases, with 8 bases between them. The germline gives CDR1 SGHKS, CDR2 YYEKEE (reference sequence). In DNA form, the CDR3 reads TGTGCCAGCAGCTTAGGTATGGATCAGCCCCAGCATTTT. Protein product: CASSLGMDQPQHF.